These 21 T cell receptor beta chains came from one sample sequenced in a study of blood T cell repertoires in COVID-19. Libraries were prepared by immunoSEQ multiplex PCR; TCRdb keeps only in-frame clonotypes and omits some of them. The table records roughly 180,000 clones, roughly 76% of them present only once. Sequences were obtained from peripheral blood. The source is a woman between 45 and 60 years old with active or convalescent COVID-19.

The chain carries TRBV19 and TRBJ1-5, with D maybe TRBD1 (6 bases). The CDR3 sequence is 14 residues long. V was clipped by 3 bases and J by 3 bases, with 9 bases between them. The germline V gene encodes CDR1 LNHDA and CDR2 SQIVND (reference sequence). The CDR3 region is CASSITGINQPQHF. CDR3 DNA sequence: TGTGCCAGTAGTATTACAGGGATCAATCAGCCCCAGCATTTT.

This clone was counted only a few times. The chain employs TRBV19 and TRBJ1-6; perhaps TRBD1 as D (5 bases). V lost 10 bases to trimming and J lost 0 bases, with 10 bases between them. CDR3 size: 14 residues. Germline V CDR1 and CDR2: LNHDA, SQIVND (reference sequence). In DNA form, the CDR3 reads TGTGCCACCAGGGTGAGCTCCTATAATTCACCCCTCCACTTT. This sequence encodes CATRVSSYNSPLHF.

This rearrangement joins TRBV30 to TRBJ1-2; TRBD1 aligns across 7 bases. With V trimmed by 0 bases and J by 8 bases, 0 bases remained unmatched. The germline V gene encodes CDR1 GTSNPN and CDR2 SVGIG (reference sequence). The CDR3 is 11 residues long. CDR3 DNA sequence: TGTGCCTGGAGTGTACAGGGGGGCTACACCTTC. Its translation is CAWSVQGGYTF.

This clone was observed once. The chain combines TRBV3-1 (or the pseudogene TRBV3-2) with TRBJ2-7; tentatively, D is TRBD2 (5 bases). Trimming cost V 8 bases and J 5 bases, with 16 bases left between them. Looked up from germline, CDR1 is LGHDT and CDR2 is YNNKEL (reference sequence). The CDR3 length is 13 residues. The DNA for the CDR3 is TGTGCCAGCGGGGAGAGAGGTTACCACGAGCAGTACTTC. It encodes CASGERGYHEQYF.

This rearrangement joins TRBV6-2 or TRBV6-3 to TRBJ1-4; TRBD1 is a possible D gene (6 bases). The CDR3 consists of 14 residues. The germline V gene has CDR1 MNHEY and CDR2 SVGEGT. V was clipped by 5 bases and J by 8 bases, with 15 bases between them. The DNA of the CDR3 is TGTGCCAGCAGTAAAGACAGGACGGGGGAAAAACTGTTTTTT. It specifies CASSKDRTGEKLFF.

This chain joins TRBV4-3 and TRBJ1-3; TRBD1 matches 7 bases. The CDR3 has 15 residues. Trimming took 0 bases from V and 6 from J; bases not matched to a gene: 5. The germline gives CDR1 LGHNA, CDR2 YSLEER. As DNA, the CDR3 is TGCGCCAGCAGCCAAGACGACAGGGCAGAAAACACCATATATTTT. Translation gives CASSQDDRAENTIYF.

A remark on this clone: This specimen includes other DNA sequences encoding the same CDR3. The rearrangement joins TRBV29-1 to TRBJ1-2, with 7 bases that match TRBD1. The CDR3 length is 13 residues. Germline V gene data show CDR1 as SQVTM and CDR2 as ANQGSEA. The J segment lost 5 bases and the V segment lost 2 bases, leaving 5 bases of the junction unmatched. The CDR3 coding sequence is TGCAGCGTTGAACCGGGACAGTCGTATGGCTACACCTTC. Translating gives CSVEPGQSYGYTF.

In DNA, the CDR3 is TGTGCCAGTAGTTTCCCTCCCGCAGGGGAAGCCAAAAACATTCAGTACTTC. Residues: CASSFPPAGEAKNIQYF. V is TRBV19 and J is TRBJ2-4, with D possibly TRBD1 on 6 matching bases. The CDR3 sequence is 17 residues long. The germline V gene encodes CDR1 LNHDA and CDR2 SQIVND (reference sequence). The germline V and J ends were trimmed by 5 bases and 0 bases, with 17 bases remaining between them.

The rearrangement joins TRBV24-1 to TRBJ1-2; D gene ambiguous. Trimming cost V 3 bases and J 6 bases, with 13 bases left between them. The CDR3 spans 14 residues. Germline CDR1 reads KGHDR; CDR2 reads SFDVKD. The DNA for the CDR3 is TGTGCCACCAGTGATGCCCGCGGGCCTGATGGCTACACCTTC. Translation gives CATSDARGPDGYTF.

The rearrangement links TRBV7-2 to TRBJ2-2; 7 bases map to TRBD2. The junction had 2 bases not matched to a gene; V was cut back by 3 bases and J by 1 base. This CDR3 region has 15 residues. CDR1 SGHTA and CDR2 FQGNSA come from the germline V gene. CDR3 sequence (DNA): TGTGCCAGCAGCTTGGGGGGGATGAACACCGGGGAGCTGTTTTTT. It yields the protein CASSLGGMNTGELFF.

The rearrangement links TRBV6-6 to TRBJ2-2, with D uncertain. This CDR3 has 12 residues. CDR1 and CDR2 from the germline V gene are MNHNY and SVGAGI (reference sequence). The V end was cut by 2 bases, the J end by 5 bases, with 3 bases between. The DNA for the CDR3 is TGTGCCAGCAGTTACGAGACCGGGGAGCTGTTTTTT. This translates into CASSYETGELFF.

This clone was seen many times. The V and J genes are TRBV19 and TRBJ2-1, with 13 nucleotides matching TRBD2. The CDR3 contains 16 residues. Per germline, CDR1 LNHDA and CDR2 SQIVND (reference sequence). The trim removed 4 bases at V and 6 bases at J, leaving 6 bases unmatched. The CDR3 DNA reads TGTGCCAGTAGTACCACAACTAGCGGGAGGGCCAATGAGCAGTTCTTC. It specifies CASSTTTSGRANEQFF. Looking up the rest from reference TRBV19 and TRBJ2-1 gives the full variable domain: DGGITQSPKYLFRKEGQNVTLSCEQNLNHDAMYWYRQDPGQGLRLIYYSQIVNDFQKGDIAEGYSVSREKKESFPLTVTSAQKNPTAFYLCASSTTTSGRANEQFFGPGTRLTVL.

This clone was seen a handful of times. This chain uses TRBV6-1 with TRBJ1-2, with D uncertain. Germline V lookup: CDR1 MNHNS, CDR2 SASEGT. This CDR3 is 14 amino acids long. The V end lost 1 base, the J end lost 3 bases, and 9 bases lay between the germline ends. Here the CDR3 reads CASSEGSVDYGYTF. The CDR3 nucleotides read TGTGCCAGCAGTGAAGGTTCGGTTGACTATGGCTACACCTTC.

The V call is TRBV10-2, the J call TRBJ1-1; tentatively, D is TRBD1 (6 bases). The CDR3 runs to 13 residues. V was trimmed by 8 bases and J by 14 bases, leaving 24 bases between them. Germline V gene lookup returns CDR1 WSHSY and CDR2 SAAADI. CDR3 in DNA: TGCGCCAGCTCCTCTGGCGGGGGGGCGAGATCCTTCTTT. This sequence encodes CASSSGGGARSFF.

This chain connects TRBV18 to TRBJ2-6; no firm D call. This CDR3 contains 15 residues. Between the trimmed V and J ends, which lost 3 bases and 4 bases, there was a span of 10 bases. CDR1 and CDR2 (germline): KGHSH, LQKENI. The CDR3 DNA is TGTGCCAGCTCACCCTCAGGATCCGGGGCCAACGTCCTGACTTTC. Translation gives CASSPSGSGANVLTF.

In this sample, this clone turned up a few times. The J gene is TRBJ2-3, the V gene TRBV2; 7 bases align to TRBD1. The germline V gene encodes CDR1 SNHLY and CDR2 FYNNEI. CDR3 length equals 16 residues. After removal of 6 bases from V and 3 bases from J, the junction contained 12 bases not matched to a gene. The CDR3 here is CASSEDRSTPTDTQYF. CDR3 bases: TGTGCCAGCAGCGAGGACAGGTCGACCCCAACAGATACGCAGTATTTT.

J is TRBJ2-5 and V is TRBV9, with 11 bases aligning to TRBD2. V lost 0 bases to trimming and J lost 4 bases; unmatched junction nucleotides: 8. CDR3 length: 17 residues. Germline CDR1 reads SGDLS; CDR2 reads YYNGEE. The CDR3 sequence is CASSVAVAGGRGETQYF. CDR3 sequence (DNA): TGTGCCAGCAGCGTAGCGGTAGCGGGGGGGCGCGGAGAGACCCAGTACTTC. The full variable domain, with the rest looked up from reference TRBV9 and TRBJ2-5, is DSGVTQTPKHLITATGQRVTLRCSPRSGDLSVYWYQQSLDQGLQFLIQYYNGEERAKGNILERFSAQQFPDLHSELNLSSLELGDSALYFCASSVAVAGGRGETQYFGPGTRLLVL.

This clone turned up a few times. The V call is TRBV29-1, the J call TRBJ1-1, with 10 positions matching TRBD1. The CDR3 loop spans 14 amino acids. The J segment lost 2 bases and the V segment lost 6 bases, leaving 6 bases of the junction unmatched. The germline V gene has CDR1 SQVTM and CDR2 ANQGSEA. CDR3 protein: CSVVTGGFNTEAFF. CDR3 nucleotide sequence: TGCAGCGTCGTGACAGGGGGCTTCAACACTGAAGCTTTCTTT.

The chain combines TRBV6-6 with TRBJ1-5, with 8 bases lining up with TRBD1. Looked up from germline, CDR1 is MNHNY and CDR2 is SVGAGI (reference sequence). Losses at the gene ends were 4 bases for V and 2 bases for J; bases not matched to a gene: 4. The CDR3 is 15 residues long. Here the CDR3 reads CASSSQGQGNQPQHF. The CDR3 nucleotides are TGTGCCAGCAGTTCCCAGGGACAGGGCAATCAGCCCCAGCATTTT.

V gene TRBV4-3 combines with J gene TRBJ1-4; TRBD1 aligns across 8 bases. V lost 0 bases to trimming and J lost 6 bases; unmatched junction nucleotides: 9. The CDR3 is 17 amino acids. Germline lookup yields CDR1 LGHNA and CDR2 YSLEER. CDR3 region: CASSQEGAGQGYEKLFF. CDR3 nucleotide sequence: TGCGCCAGCAGCCAAGAAGGAGCCGGACAGGGTTATGAAAAACTGTTTTTT.

The CDR3 DNA follows: TGCGCCAGCAGCCAAGATCAGGGACTAGCCTCCTACAATGAGCAGTTCTTC. It specifies CASSQDQGLASYNEQFF. The rearrangement uses TRBV4-3 and TRBJ2-1, with 9 bases matching TRBD2. The CDR3 spans 17 residues. Trimming took 0 bases from V and 0 from J; bases not matched to a gene: 3. CDR1 LGHNA and CDR2 YSLEER come from the germline V gene.